This T cell receptor (beta chain) was observed in a study of brain T cells in children with intractable seizures. Study results and caveats: Pre- and post-surgery blood differed in depth, so pre-surgery absences may be undersampling.

Regarding this clone: Antigen unknown.

Sequencing was limited to surgery cases with top T cell transcript signatures in brain tissue. At least one anti-epileptic drug was given before surgery. Germline lookup yields CDR1 MDHEN and CDR2 SYDVKM. V shed 4 bases and J 0 bases; nucleotides not matched to a gene: 8. This CDR3 comprises 16 residues. Some clones are missing from TCRdb's copy, which holds only in-frame ones; the method was immunoSEQ multiplex PCR. In the table there are 50,000 to 80,000 clones, 90% to 97% of which are singletons. The gene calls are TRBV28 and TRBJ2-5; 7 bases fit TRBD1. The specimen was peripheral blood, collected at surgery. The TCR comes from a boy in the first two years of life with focal cortical dysplasia and intractable seizures. In DNA form, the CDR3 reads TGTGCCAGCAGTTCGCCGACAGGGAGCTACCAAGAGACCCAGTACTTC. Translating it yields CASSSPTGSYQETQYF.